The clone carrying this TCR beta chain was seen only a few times. What it binds is unknown. Not enrolled were patients with uncontrolled infection, other autoimmune disease, pregnancy or lactation. Diagnosis rested on symptoms, serum thyroxine and TRAb, thyroid ultrasound, and orbital computed tomography. The PBMCs studied were ones that came from 10 ml fresh peripheral blood. This specimen comes from a study of T cells in Graves' hyperthyroidism and ophthalmopathy. The CDR3 covers 17 residues. Germline CDR1 and CDR2: MGHRA and YSYEKL. Trimming pared 1 base from V and 2 bases from J, leaving 18 bases between. Study-wide results and limits: Ophthalmopathy stood apart from stable hyperthyroidism in a 13 V-J model.

Using RNA transcripts as the source, TCR beta CDR3 regions were amplified. RT-PCR in the first round (using the HTBI primer set) targeted the TCR CDR3. TCRdb itself ran the multiplex PCR reads through MiXCR, one entry per CDR3 protein. The sample holds 370,000 or so distinct CDR3 sequences, approximately 12% seen once. Sequencing input: blood. The chain uses TRBV4-1 and TRBJ2-7; D remains ambiguous. The receptor's source is a young man with Graves' hyperthyroidism that later progressed to Graves' ophthalmopathy. CDR3 amino acids: CASSQVHLTPGPYEQYF. CDR3 in DNA: TGCGCCAGCAGCCAAGTTCACCTGACACCCGGACCCTACGAGCAGTACTTC.